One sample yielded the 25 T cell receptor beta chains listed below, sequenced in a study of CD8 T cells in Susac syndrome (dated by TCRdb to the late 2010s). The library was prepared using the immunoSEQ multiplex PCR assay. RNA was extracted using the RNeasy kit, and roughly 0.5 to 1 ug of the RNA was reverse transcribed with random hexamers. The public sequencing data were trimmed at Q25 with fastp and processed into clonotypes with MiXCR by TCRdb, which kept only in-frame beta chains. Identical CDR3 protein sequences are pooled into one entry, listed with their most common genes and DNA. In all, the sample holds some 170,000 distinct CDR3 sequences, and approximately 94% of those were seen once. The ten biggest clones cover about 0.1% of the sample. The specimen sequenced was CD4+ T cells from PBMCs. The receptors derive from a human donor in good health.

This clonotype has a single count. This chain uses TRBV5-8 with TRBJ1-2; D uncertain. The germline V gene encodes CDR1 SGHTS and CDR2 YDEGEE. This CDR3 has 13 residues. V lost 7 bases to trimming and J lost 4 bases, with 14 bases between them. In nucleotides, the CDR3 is TGTGCCAGCCGAAGCCGGCAGGTCTATGGCTACACCTTC. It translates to CASRSRQVYGYTF.

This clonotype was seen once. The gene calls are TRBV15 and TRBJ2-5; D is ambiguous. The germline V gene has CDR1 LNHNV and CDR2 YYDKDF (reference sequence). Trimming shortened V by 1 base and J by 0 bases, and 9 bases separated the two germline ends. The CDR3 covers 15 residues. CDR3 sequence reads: CATSRAELYQETQYF. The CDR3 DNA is TGTGCCACCAGCAGAGCAGAACTGTACCAAGAGACCCAGTACTTC.

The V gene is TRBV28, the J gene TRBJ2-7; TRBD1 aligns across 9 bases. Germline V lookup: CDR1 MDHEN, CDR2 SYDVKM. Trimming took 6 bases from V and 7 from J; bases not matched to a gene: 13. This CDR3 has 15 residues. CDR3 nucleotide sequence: TGTGCCAGCAGCCGACGACAGGGGGTCTTTGGGGAGCAGTACTTC. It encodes CASSRRQGVFGEQYF. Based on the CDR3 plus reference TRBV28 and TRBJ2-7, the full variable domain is DVKVTQSSRYLVKRTGEKVFLECVQDMDHENMFWYRQDPGLGLRLIYFSYDVKMKEKGDIPEGYSVSREKKERFSLILESASTNQTSMYLCASSRRQGVFGEQYFGPGTRLTVT.

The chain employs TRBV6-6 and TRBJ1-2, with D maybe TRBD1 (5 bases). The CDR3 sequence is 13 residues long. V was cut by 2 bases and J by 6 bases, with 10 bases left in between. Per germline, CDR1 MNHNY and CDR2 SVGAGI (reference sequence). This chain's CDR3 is CASSYVRGDGYTF. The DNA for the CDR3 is TGTGCCAGCAGTTACGTTAGGGGTGATGGCTACACCTTC.

The CDR3 nucleotides are TGCAGCGTTATCAGGGGGCAGTACGAGCAGTACTTC. It is translated as CSVIRGQYEQYF. J is TRBJ2-7 and V is TRBV29-1, with 8 bases matching TRBD1. There are 12 residues in the CDR3. V dropped 5 bases and J dropped 4; count of bases not matched to a gene: 4. Germline lookup yields CDR1 SQVTM and CDR2 ANQGSEA.

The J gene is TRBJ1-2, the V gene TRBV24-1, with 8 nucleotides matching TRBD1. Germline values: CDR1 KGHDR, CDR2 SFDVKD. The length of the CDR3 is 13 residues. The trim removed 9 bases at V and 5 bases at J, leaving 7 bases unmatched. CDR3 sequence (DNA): TGTGCCACCTTGGACAGGGAGGAATATGGCTACACCTTC. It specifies CATLDREEYGYTF.

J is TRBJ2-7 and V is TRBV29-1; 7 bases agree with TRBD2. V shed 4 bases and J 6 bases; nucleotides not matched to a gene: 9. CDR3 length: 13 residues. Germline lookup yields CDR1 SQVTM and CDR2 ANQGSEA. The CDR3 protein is CSVGTRGGVEQYF. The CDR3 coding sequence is TGCAGCGTTGGAACCCGGGGAGGGGTCGAGCAGTACTTC.

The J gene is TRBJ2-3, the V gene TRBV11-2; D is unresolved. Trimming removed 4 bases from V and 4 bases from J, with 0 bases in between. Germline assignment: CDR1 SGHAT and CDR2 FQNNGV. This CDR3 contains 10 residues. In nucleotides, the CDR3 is TGTGCCAGCAGCTCAGATACGCAGTATTTT. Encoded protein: CASSSDTQYF.

CDR3 DNA sequence: TGTGCCAGCTCCTCAGCGGGAGGGCCAGATACGCAGTATTTT. Translation: CASSSAGGPDTQYF. This chain links TRBV18 with TRBJ2-3; 10 positions match TRBD2. The ends lost 6 bases at V and 4 bases at J; junction bases unmatched: 4. Germline lookup yields CDR1 KGHSH and CDR2 LQKENI. The CDR3 runs 14 residues.

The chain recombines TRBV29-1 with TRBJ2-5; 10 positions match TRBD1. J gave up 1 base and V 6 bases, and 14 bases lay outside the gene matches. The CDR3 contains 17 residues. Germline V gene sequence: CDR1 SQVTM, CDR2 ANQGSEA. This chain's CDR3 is CSVEGTGVGGAQETQYF. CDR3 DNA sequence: TGCAGCGTGGAGGGGACAGGGGTCGGAGGAGCCCAAGAGACCCAGTACTTC.

In DNA form, the CDR3 reads TGTGCCAGCAGGAGGGACCACAATGAGCAGTTCTTC. It specifies CASRRDHNEQFF. V gene TRBV11-2 combines with J gene TRBJ2-1; either TRBD1 or TRBD2 may supply D (5 bases each). The CDR3 runs to 12 residues. Germline loops: CDR1 SGHAT, CDR2 FQNNGV. V dropped 6 bases and J dropped 5 bases, with 8 bases sitting between them. The variable domain in full, completed from reference TRBV11-2 and TRBJ2-1, reads EAGVAQSPRYKIIEKRQSVAFWCNPISGHATLYWYQQILGQGPKLLIQFQNNGVVDDSQLPKDRFSAERLKGVDSTLKIQPAKLEDSAVYLCASRRDHNEQFFGPGTRLTVL.

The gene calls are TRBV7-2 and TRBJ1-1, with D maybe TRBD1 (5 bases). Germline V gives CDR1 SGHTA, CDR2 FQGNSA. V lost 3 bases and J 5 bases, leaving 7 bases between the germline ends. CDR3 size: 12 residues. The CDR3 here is CASSLGPTEAFF. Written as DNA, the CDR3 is TGTGCCAGCAGCTTGGGACCGACTGAAGCTTTCTTT.

The CDR3 DNA sequence: TGTGCCAGCAGACGTGACAGGACCGGGGAGCTGTTTTTT. Residues: CASRRDRTGELFF. The chain has TRBV7-9 and TRBJ2-2, with a possible D match to TRBD1 (6 bases). V was shortened by 6 bases and J by 5 bases, with 10 bases between the two germline ends. The CDR3 length is 13 residues. CDR1 and CDR2 from the germline V gene are SEHNR and FQNEAQ (reference sequence).

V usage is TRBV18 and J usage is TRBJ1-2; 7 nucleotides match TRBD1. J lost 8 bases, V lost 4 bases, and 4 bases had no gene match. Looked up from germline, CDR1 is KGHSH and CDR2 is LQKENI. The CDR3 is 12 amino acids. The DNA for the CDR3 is TGTGCCAGCTCACAGACAGGGCACGGCTACACCTTC. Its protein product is CASSQTGHGYTF.

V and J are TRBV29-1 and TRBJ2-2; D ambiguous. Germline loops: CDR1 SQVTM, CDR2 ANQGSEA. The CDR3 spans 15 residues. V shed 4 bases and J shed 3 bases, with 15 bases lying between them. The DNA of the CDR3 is TGCAGCGTTGGGGGAACGGACCCCCACACCGGGGAGCTGTTTTTT. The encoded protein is CSVGGTDPHTGELFF.

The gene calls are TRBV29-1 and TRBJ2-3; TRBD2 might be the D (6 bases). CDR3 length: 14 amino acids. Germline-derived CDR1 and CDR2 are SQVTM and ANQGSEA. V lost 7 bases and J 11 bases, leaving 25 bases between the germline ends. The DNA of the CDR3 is TGCAGCGCTGCCCCATCGGGAGTAGGGGTCGGGCAGTATTTT. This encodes CSAAPSGVGVGQYF.

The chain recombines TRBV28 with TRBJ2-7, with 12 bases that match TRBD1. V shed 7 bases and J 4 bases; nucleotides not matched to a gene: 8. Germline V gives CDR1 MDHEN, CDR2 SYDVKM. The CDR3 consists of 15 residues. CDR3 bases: TGTGCCAGCAATACCGGGACAGGGGGCGGGTACGAGCAGTACTTC. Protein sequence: CASNTGTGGGYEQYF.

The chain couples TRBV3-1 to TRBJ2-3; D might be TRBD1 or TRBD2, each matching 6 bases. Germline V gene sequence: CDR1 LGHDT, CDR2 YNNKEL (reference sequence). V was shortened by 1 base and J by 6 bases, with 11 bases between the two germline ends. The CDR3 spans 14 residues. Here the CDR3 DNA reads TGTGCCAGCAGCCAAGCGAGGGGGGTGGATACGCAGTATTTT. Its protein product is CASSQARGVDTQYF.

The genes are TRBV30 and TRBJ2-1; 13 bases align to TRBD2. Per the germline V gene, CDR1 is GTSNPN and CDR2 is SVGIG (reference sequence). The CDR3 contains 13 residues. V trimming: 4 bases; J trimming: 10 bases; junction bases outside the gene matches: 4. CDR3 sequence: CAWKRGLAGEQFF. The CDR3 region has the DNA TGTGCCTGGAAAAGGGGACTAGCGGGAGAGCAGTTCTTC.

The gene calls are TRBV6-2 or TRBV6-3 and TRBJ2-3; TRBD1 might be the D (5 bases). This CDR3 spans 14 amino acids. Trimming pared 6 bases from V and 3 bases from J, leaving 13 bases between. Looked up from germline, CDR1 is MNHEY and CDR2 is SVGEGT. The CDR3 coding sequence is TGTGCCAGCAGCCAGCCCCAGGGAACAGATACGCAGTATTTT. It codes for CASSQPQGTDTQYF.

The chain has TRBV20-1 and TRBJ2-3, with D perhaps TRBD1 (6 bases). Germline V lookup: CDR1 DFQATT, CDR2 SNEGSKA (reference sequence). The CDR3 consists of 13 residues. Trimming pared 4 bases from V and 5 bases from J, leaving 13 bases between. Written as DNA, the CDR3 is TGCAGTGCTACCCATACAGGGTTAGATACGCAGTATTTT. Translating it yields CSATHTGLDTQYF.

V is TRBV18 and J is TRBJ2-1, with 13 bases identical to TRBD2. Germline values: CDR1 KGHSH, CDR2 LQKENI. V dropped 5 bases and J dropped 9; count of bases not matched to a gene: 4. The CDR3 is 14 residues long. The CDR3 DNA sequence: TGTGCCAGCTCATCACTAGCGGGAGGGGTTGAGCAGTTCTTC. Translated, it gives CASSSLAGGVEQFF. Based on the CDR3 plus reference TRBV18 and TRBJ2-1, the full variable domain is NAGVMQNPRHLVRRRGQEARLRCSPMKGHSHVYWYRQLPEEGLKFMVYLQKENIIDESGMPKERFSAEFPKEGPSILRIQQVVRGDSAAYFCASSSLAGGVEQFFGPGTRLTVL.

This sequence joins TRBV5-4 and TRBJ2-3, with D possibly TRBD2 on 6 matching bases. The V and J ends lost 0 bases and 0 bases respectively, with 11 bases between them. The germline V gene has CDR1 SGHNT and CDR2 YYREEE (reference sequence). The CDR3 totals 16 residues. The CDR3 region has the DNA TGTGCCAGCAGCTTGGATCTAGCGCTCAGCACAGATACGCAGTATTTT. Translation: CASSLDLALSTDTQYF.

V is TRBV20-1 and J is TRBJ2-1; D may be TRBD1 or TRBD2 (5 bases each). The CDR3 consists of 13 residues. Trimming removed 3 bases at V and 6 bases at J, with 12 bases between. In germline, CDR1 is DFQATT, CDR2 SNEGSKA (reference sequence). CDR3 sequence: CSASRDGGNEQFF. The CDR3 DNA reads TGCAGTGCTAGTCGGGACGGCGGCAATGAGCAGTTCTTC.

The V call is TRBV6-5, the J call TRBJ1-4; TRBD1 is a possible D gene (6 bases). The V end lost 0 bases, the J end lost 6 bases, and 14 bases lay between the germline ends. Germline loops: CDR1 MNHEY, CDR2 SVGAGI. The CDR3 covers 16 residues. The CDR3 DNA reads TGTGCCAGCAGTTACTCGAATAGGGGGGCTTATGAAAAACTGTTTTTT. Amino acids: CASSYSNRGAYEKLFF.